The T cell receptor (beta chain) under discussion was sequenced for a study of blood T cells in healthy people across ages. Remarks on this clonotype: Its antigen is as yet unknown.

Points from the study as a whole: Measured against age, TCR beta diversity per million T cells decreased in a roughly linear manner. Naive T cell percentage showed a strong correlation with the diversity of TCR beta.

Healthy Caucasians from Russia aged about 6 to 100 served as donors. Primers used in a second PCR of roughly 6 to 12 cycles were a sample-barcoded 5' primer and a J-beta primer mix. Each CDR3 protein gets one entry after TCRdb re-called the 5' RACE reads with MiXCR. This sample carries approximately 800,000 distinct CDR3 sequences, around 68% of them seen once, and the ten largest clones take around 30%. Losses at the gene ends were 5 bases for V and 3 bases for J; bases not matched to a gene: 4. Germline V gives CDR1 MDHEN, CDR2 SYDVKM. This CDR3 is built from 15 residues. Sequencing was carried out using blood. The rearrangement joins TRBV28 to TRBJ2-1; 10 nucleotides align to TRBD1. The clonotype was recovered from a man aged 25 to 40 in good health. The CDR3 reads CASSQTGGFYNEQFF. As DNA, the CDR3 is TGTGCCAGCAGTCAGACAGGGGGCTTCTACAATGAGCAGTTCTTC.